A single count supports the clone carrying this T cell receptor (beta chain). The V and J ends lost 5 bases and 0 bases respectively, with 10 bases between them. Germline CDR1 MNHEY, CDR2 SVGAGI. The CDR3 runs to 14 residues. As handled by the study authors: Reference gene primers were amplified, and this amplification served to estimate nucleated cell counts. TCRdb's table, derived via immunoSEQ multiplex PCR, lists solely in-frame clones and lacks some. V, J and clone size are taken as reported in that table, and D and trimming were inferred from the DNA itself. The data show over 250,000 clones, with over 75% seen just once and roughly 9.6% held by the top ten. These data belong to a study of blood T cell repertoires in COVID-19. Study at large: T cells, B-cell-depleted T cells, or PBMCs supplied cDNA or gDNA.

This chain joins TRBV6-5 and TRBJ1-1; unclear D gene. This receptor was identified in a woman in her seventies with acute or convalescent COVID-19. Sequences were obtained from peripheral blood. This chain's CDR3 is CASSPPGMNTEAFF. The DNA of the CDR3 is TGTGCCAGCAGTCCTCCAGGAATGAACACTGAAGCTTTCTTT.